This TCR beta chain was recorded in a study of blood T cell repertoires in COVID-19. Under the authors' procedure: Counts of nucleated cells, estimated from reference gene primer amplification, were obtained. Sequencing used immunoSEQ multiplex PCR; TCRdb keeps in-frame clones, though not all of them. The V and J calls and clone size are taken from that table; D and trimming were inferred from the DNA. The data hold roughly 200,000 clones, with about 85% observed a single time. The CDR3 covers 14 residues. Trimming removed 6 bases at V and 2 bases at J, with 17 bases between. CDR1 SQVTM and CDR2 ANQGSEA come from the germline V gene.

The sequence was obtained from a woman aged 60-75 years with acute or convalescent COVID-19. The chain carries TRBV29-1 and TRBJ2-7, with D maybe TRBD2 (6 bases). The sequenced sample was peripheral blood. The CDR3 protein is CSVRGLEDTYEQYF. The CDR3 DNA sequence: TGCAGCGTCCGGGGACTGGAAGATACCTACGAGCAGTACTTC.